The 26 T cell receptor beta chains below all came from one sample that was sequenced in a study of control samples from healthy donors and cancer patients. The assay was immunoSEQ multiplex PCR, and TCRdb's table has in-frame clones only and misses some. The data hold some 79,000 clones, with roughly 87% observed a single time. Sequencing used blood. These TCRs come from a woman aged 50 to 60 in good health.

J is TRBJ2-7 and V is TRBV6-5, with D possibly being TRBD1 (5 bases). The ends were cut back, 6 bases at V and 1 base at J, with 13 bases in the middle. The CDR3 covers 14 residues. The germline gives CDR1 MNHEY, CDR2 SVGAGI. The CDR3 here is CASRTSGSSYEQYF. For the CDR3, the DNA is TGTGCCAGCAGGACTTCAGGGTCTTCCTACGAGCAGTACTTC.

This chain links TRBV19 with TRBJ1-5; TRBD1 might be the D (6 bases). The V end lost 5 bases, the J end lost 3 bases, and 8 bases lay between the germline ends. Germline assignment: CDR1 LNHDA and CDR2 SQIVND (reference sequence). The CDR3 runs to 13 residues. CDR3 loop: CASSGTHNQPQHF. In DNA form, the CDR3 reads TGTGCCAGTAGTGGGACACACAATCAGCCCCAGCATTTT. The full variable domain, its missing parts supplied by reference TRBV19 and TRBJ1-5, is DGGITQSPKYLFRKEGQNVTLSCEQNLNHDAMYWYRQDPGQGLRLIYYSQIVNDFQKGDIAEGYSVSREKKESFPLTVTSAQKNPTAFYLCASSGTHNQPQHFGDGTRLSIL.

This rearrangement joins TRBV9 to TRBJ2-5; TRBD1 might be the D (6 bases). The CDR3 is made up of 16 amino acids. Germline V gene sequence: CDR1 SGDLS, CDR2 YYNGEE. The V gene lost 4 bases and the J gene lost 7 bases, with 23 bases spanning the gap. CDR3 region: CASSPRGAPGVATQYF. CDR3 in DNA: TGTGCCAGCAGCCCAAGGGGCGCTCCAGGGGTTGCGACCCAGTACTTC.

The chain combines TRBV3-1 (or the pseudogene TRBV3-2) with TRBJ2-7; D remains unclear. Trimming shortened V by 2 bases and J by 3 bases, and 14 bases separated the two germline ends. Germline V gene sequence: CDR1 LGHDT, CDR2 YNNKEL (reference sequence). The CDR3 runs 15 residues. This CDR3 is CASSQSQALNYEQYF. CDR3 nucleotides: TGTGCCAGCAGCCAAAGCCAGGCTCTAAACTACGAGCAGTACTTC.

The chain couples TRBV12-5 to TRBJ2-1, with D unclear. Between the trimmed V and J ends, which lost 0 bases and 2 bases, there was a span of 14 bases. The CDR3 is 17 amino acids. Germline lookup yields CDR1 LGHNT and CDR2 FRNRAP. CDR3 DNA sequence: TGTGCTAGTGGTTTGGTACAAGGGTGGGTACCCTACAATGAGCAGTTCTTC. It specifies CASGLVQGWVPYNEQFF.

This clone appeared a few times. The V call is TRBV9, the J call TRBJ1-2; D gene uncertain. This CDR3 spans 15 amino acids. V was pared by 4 bases and J by 0 bases, with 13 bases between. The germline V gene encodes CDR1 SGDLS and CDR2 YYNGEE. In nucleotides, the CDR3 is TGTGCCAGCAGCACCACCTGGGAACCTAACTATGGCTACACCTTC. Its protein product is CASSTTWEPNYGYTF.

This chain connects TRBV6-1 to TRBJ2-5; the D gene is possibly TRBD2 (6 bases). This CDR3 region has 15 residues. Germline V gene sequence: CDR1 MNHNS, CDR2 SASEGT. V was shortened by 0 bases and J by 5 bases, with 13 bases between the two germline ends. CDR3 bases: TGTGCCAGCAGTGAAGCGCGGGACCCGGGGGAGACCCAGTACTTC. It encodes CASSEARDPGETQYF.

The chain links TRBV12-3 or TRBV12-4 to TRBJ2-7, with D uncertain. The CDR3 extends over 11 amino acids. V was shortened by 3 bases and J by 5 bases, with 5 bases between the two germline ends. CDR3 protein: CASSLTHEQYF. CDR3 DNA sequence: TGTGCCAGCAGTTTGACCCACGAGCAGTACTTC.

V is TRBV28 and J is TRBJ2-2; 7 nucleotides agree with TRBD1. CDR1 and CDR2 from the germline V gene are MDHEN and SYDVKM. With V trimmed by 1 base and J by 3 bases, 20 bases remained unmatched. This CDR3 has 21 residues. The CDR3 coding sequence is TGTGCCAGCAGTTTATCTCCGGGACAGTCGGTGAAGGCCGGGGACACCGGGGAGCTGTTTTTT. It codes for CASSLSPGQSVKAGDTGELFF. Full variable domain (rest looked up from reference TRBV28 and TRBJ2-2): DVKVTQSSRYLVKRTGEKVFLECVQDMDHENMFWYRQDPGLGLRLIYFSYDVKMKEKGDIPEGYSVSREKKERFSLILESASTNQTSMYLCASSLSPGQSVKAGDTGELFFGEGSRLTVL.

The chain joins TRBV11-2 to TRBJ1-4; no definite D call. Trimming removed 5 bases at V and 8 bases at J, with 15 bases between. This CDR3 spans 14 amino acids. From germline, CDR1 is SGHAT and CDR2 FQNNGV. The CDR3 nucleotides read TGTGCCAGCAGCCGACTAGGCACGGGGGAAAAACTGTTTTTT. Amino acids: CASSRLGTGEKLFF.

Remarks on this clone: This CDR3 is also generated by other DNA sequences in the sample. The CDR3 nucleotides are TGCGCCAGCAGCTTGGGTTCGGATACGCAGTATTTT. This codes for CASSLGSDTQYF. The V gene is TRBV5-1, the J gene TRBJ2-3; D is undetermined. CDR1 and CDR2 (germline): SGHRS, YFSETQ. Trimming removed 0 bases at V and 6 bases at J, with 5 bases between. This CDR3 has 12 residues.

The chain carries TRBV7-3 and TRBJ2-5; 11 bases agree with TRBD1. With V trimmed by 2 bases and J by 4 bases, 9 bases remained unmatched. Germline V gene data show CDR1 as SGHTA and CDR2 as FQGTGA. The length of the CDR3 is 17 residues. The CDR3 loop reads CASSLSGGQGAGETQYF. The CDR3 DNA sequence: TGTGCCAGCAGCTTATCGGGAGGACAGGGGGCGGGAGAGACCCAGTACTTC.

The chain joins TRBV30 to TRBJ2-7; D gene unclear. Germline-derived CDR1 and CDR2 are GTSNPN and SVGIG (reference sequence). The V gene lost 4 bases and the J gene lost 6 bases, with 16 bases spanning the gap. The CDR3 loop spans 13 amino acids. The CDR3 DNA is TGTGCCTGGATTAGGGCTAGACCCCTCGAGCAGTACTTC. Amino acid sequence: CAWIRARPLEQYF.

CDR3 coding DNA: TGCGCCAGCAGCCAAGAATTCGCTAGCGGCTACAATGAGCAGTTCTTC. It translates to CASSQEFASGYNEQFF. V gene TRBV4-1 combines with J gene TRBJ2-1; TRBD2 agrees at 7 bases. The CDR3 consists of 16 residues. Germline V gives CDR1 MGHRA, CDR2 YSYEKL. V lost 0 bases, J lost 3 bases, and 5 bases stayed unmatched.

The V call is TRBV5-1, the J call TRBJ1-5, with 8 bases aligning to TRBD1. The ends lost 4 bases at V and 6 bases at J; junction bases unmatched: 9. Germline V gives CDR1 SGHRS, CDR2 YFSETQ. This CDR3 region has 15 residues. The CDR3 DNA reads as TGCGCCAGCAGCGCGACAGGGGAAAGATTTCAGCCCCAGCATTTT. Its protein product is CASSATGERFQPQHF.

The genes are TRBV5-1 and TRBJ1-4; 8 nucleotides align to TRBD1. With 3 bases clipped from V and 2 bases from J, the junction kept 3 bases outside the gene matches. The germline V gene encodes CDR1 SGHRS and CDR2 YFSETQ. CDR3 length: 15 residues. The CDR3 spells CASSSRTGTNEKLFF. DNA of the CDR3: TGCGCCAGCAGCTCTCGGACAGGGACTAATGAAAAACTGTTTTTT.

This chain uses TRBV28 with TRBJ2-2; D is perhaps TRBD2 (5 bases). V lost 3 bases and J 3 bases, leaving 17 bases between the germline ends. Germline CDR1 is MDHEN and CDR2 is SYDVKM. The CDR3 consists of 17 residues. In nucleotides, the CDR3 is TGTGCCAGCAGTTTCGGGTCACGGAGGAAGGACACCGGGGAGCTGTTTTTT. Residues: CASSFGSRRKDTGELFF.

The chain combines TRBV28 with TRBJ2-1; 10 bases are a match to TRBD2. Germline V gives CDR1 MDHEN, CDR2 SYDVKM. Trimming took 7 bases from V and 3 from J; bases not matched to a gene: 9. CDR3 length equals 16 residues. The CDR3, as DNA: TGTGCCAGCAAACCCAGCGGGAGGGTCCGCTACAATGAGCAGTTCTTC. Protein: CASKPSGRVRYNEQFF. Full variable domain (missing parts from reference TRBV28 and TRBJ2-1): DVKVTQSSRYLVKRTGEKVFLECVQDMDHENMFWYRQDPGLGLRLIYFSYDVKMKEKGDIPEGYSVSREKKERFSLILESASTNQTSMYLCASKPSGRVRYNEQFFGPGTRLTVL.

V usage is TRBV19 and J usage is TRBJ2-1; 7 bases map to TRBD2. V shed 5 bases, J shed 5 bases, and the junction held 15 bases outside the gene matches. The CDR3 consists of 17 residues. Germline CDR1 LNHDA, CDR2 SQIVND (reference sequence). CDR3 nucleotide sequence: TGTGCCAGTAGTCGGGACTACCGAGCAACCCCCCACAATGAGCAGTTCTTC. Translation gives CASSRDYRATPHNEQFF. Supplemented by reference TRBV19 and TRBJ2-1, the full variable domain reads DGGITQSPKYLFRKEGQNVTLSCEQNLNHDAMYWYRQDPGQGLRLIYYSQIVNDFQKGDIAEGYSVSREKKESFPLTVTSAQKNPTAFYLCASSRDYRATPHNEQFFGPGTRLTVL.

For the CDR3, the DNA is TGTGCCAGCACCCTCTCGGCTAACAAAAGGAACACTGAAGCTTTCTTT. Its protein is CASTLSANKRNTEAFF. The chain links TRBV28 to TRBJ1-1; D is ambiguous. This CDR3 is 16 amino acids long. Trimming removed 7 bases at V and 1 base at J, with 19 bases between. The V gene's germline CDR1 is MDHEN and CDR2 SYDVKM.

This clone was seen only once. V and J are TRBV30 and TRBJ2-1, with D possibly called TRBD1 or TRBD2 (5 bases each). The CDR3 is made up of 14 amino acids. The germline V and J ends were trimmed by 1 base and 8 bases, with 15 bases remaining between them. CDR1 and CDR2 from the germline V gene are GTSNPN and SVGIG (reference sequence). The CDR3 DNA reads TGTGCCTGGAGTGACCAGGGAGTTCGGTATGAGCAGTTCTTC. Protein: CAWSDQGVRYEQFF. The whole variable domain, filled in from reference TRBV30 and TRBJ2-1, reads SQTIHQWPATLVQPVGSPLSLECTVEGTSNPNLYWYRQAAGRGLQLLFYSVGIGQISSEVPQNLSASRPQDRQFILSSKKLLLSDSGFYLCAWSDQGVRYEQFFGPGTRLTVL.

This clone came up a few times. The chain recombines TRBV7-9 with TRBJ2-7; 9 positions match TRBD1. The CDR3 loop spans 14 amino acids. Germline CDR1 SEHNR, CDR2 FQNEAQ (reference sequence). V lost 5 bases to trimming and J lost 5 bases; unmatched junction nucleotides: 7. CDR3 residues: CASSRNRGLDEQYF. CDR3 DNA: TGTGCCAGCAGCAGGAACAGGGGGCTGGACGAGCAGTACTTC.

This clone showed up just once. This chain uses TRBV14 with TRBJ2-7, with a possible D match to TRBD1 (6 bases). The germline V gene has CDR1 SGHDN and CDR2 FVKESK. The CDR3 spans 14 residues. V was shortened by 4 bases and J by 5 bases, with 15 bases between the two germline ends. The CDR3 DNA reads as TGTGCCAGCAGCCCTTCAGGGGTTTTTCACGAGCAGTACTTC. Protein sequence: CASSPSGVFHEQYF.

A single count supports this clone. V usage is TRBV5-1 and J usage is TRBJ1-3; no clear D gene. Trimming removed 4 bases at V and 0 bases at J, with 11 bases between. Germline-derived CDR1 and CDR2 are SGHRS and YFSETQ. The CDR3 is 15 amino acids. DNA for the CDR3: TGCGCCAGCAGCCCCCTTTTTGGCTCTGGAAACACCATATATTTT. Amino acid sequence: CASSPLFGSGNTIYF.

This clone showed up just once. Different DNA sequences within this sample yield the same CDR3. This chain links TRBV4-1 with TRBJ2-3, with 7 bases identical to TRBD2. This CDR3 contains 17 residues. Germline trimming cut 2 bases from V and 5 bases from J; bases unmatched to any gene: 13. Germline CDR1 reads MGHRA; CDR2 reads YSYEKL. The CDR3 protein is CASSQRLAGPWGDTQYF. The DNA for the CDR3 is TGCGCCAGCAGCCAAAGACTAGCAGGACCGTGGGGAGATACGCAGTATTTT.

The V gene is TRBV15, the J gene TRBJ1-2; D is unclear. Trimming took 0 bases from V and 4 from J, leaving 18 bases between them. CDR1 and CDR2 from the germline V gene are LNHNV and YYDKDF (reference sequence). The length of the CDR3 is 17 residues. As DNA, the CDR3 is TGTGCCACCAGCAGAGACCTGGCCCAACCCTCGTTCTATGGCTACACCTTC. This translates into CATSRDLAQPSFYGYTF.